This T cell receptor beta chain was documented in a study of shared clonotypes between healthy human individuals. Notes on the study in general: Limitation of the genetic and exposure-history diversity represented came from the few donors. Several donors shared about 5% of their naive CD4 clonotypes.

About this clone: The antigen is unknown.

Sequenced by immunoSEQ multiplex PCR; TCRdb stores in-frame clones only, minus some. The sample carries 950,000 to 1,300,000 clones, about 75% recorded once. The CDR3 is 16 residues long. Looked up from germline, CDR1 is SGHAT and CDR2 is FQDESV (reference sequence). With 5 bases removed from V and 0 bases from J, the gap between germline ends came to 14 bases. The sample comprised memory CD4+ T cells sorted from blood. Specified subset: CD45RA-negative fraction. This TCR derives from a man between 18 and 29 years old in good health. This chain uses TRBV11-1 with TRBJ1-3; D call uncertain. The CDR3 DNA is TGTGCCAGCAGCCAGGCGGTGGGAATCTCTGGAAACACCATATATTTT. This codes for CASSQAVGISGNTIYF.